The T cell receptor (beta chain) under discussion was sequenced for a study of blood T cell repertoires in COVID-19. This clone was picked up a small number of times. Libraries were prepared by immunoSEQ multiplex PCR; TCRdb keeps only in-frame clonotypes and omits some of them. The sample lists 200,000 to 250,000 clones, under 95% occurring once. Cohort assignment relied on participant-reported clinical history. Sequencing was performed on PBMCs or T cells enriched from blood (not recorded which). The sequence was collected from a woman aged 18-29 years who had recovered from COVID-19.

CDR3 loop: CASSLDSATNEKLFF. The CDR3 DNA is TGCGCCAGCAGCTTGGACAGTGCAACTAATGAAAAACTGTTTTTT. The chain carries TRBV5-1 and TRBJ1-4; D unclear. The CDR3 loop spans 15 amino acids. With 0 bases removed from V and 0 bases from J, the gap between germline ends came to 6 bases. Per germline, CDR1 SGHRS and CDR2 YFSETQ.